These T cell receptor beta chains were read from a single sample in a study of shared clonotypes between healthy human individuals. TCRdb's table, derived via immunoSEQ multiplex PCR, lists solely in-frame clones and lacks some. The data contain roughly 2 million clones, 85% to 95% of them seen just once; the ten biggest clones take up 0.9% to 1.4%. The source material was naive CD8+ T cells sorted from blood. The receptors were sampled from a young man in good health. Both conserved end residues are part of each CDR3. A D gene is named only where the DNA matches it firmly. Clone size, where shown, is once, few, many, or a class for clones that have expanded.

v_gene,d_gene,abundance,j_gene,CDR3nt,CDR3aa
TRBV9,TRBD1,few,TRBJ1-3,TGTGCCAGCAGCCCAGGACAGGCGTCTGGAAACACCATATATTTT,CASSPGQASGNTIYF
TRBV10-3,.,.,TRBJ1-2,TGTGCCATCACCCCAGGGTTCGACTATGGCTACACCTTC,CAITPGFDYGYTF
TRBV5-6,.,.,TRBJ1-4,TGTGCCAGCAGCTTGGGGCTGGGGGGTGAAAAACTGTTTTTT,CASSLGLGGEKLFF
TRBV5-6,TRBD1,once,TRBJ1-1,TGTGCCAGCAGCTCGGCCCCGGACAGGGGGAACACTGAAGCTTTCTTT,CASSSAPDRGNTEAFF
TRBV15,.,.,TRBJ2-7,TGTGCCACCAGCAGAGATAGCGCGACTCCCTACGAGCAGTACTTC,CATSRDSATPYEQYF
TRBV29-1,TRBD1,.,TRBJ1-2,TGCAGCGTCGAGGACAGGGCGGACTATGGCTACACCTTC,CSVEDRADYGYTF
TRBV4-1,.,once,TRBJ2-1,TGCGCCAGCAGCCAAGAAGGCGGGAACTACAATGAGCAGTTCTTC,CASSQEGGNYNEQFF
TRBV30,.,.,TRBJ2-4,TGTGCCTGGAGTGTATTCGGGGAAAACTTCAAAAACATTCAGTACTTC,CAWSVFGENFKNIQYF
TRBV30,.,once,TRBJ2-1,TGTGCCTGGAGTAGGCGGCCGGGAGCCTACAATGAGCAGTTCTTC,CAWSRRPGAYNEQFF
TRBV10-3,TRBD2,few,TRBJ2-7,TGTGCCATCAGTGAGTCGGGACTAGCGGGAAAGGAGCAGTACTTC,CAISESGLAGKEQYF
TRBV28,.,.,TRBJ2-5,TGTGCCAGCAGATCCGAAGGTCTGGGTGAGACCCAGTACTTC,CASRSEGLGETQYF
TRBV28,.,.,TRBJ2-7,TGTGCCAGCAGTTTAGGCAGGGCCTACGAGCAGTACTTC,CASSLGRAYEQYF
TRBV7-9,TRBD2,.,TRBJ2-7,TGTGCCAGCAGCTCCGGACTAGCGGGAGATTCCTACGAGCAGTACTTC,CASSSGLAGDSYEQYF
TRBV28,.,.,TRBJ1-2,TGTGCCAGCAGTTTCAGCGAGGGGTTAGATTCTGGCTACACCTTC,CASSFSEGLDSGYTF
TRBV5-4,.,.,TRBJ2-3,TGTGCCAGCCAGGGACTCGGCACAGATACGCAGTATTTT,CASQGLGTDTQYF
TRBV9,TRBD2,once,TRBJ2-7,TGTGCCAGCAGCACCTCGGGACTACCCTACGAAGGGCAGTACTTC,CASSTSGLPYEGQYF
TRBV13,TRBD1,.,TRBJ2-5,TGTGCCAGCAGCTTAGAACAGGGGGCGAGAGAGACCCAGTACTTC,CASSLEQGARETQYF
TRBV9,TRBD1,.,TRBJ2-2,TGTGCCAGCGGGGACAGGGAGAATACCGGGGAGCTGTTTTTT,CASGDRENTGELFF
TRBV27,.,once,TRBJ1-2,TGTGCCAGCAGTCCCTCTTCCGTCACTGGCTACACCTTC,CASSPSSVTGYTF
TRBV15,TRBD1,.,TRBJ2-7,TGTGCCACAGAGGACAGGGCAAACTACGAGCAGTACTTC,CATEDRANYEQYF
TRBV28,.,.,TRBJ2-3,TGTGCCAGCAGTTTCGGGCGGGACGGGGAAGATACGCAGTATTTT,CASSFGRDGEDTQYF
TRBV6-6,TRBD1,.,TRBJ2-1,TGTGCCAGCAGTCGAAGACAGGGGGCGGACAATGAGCAGTTCTTC,CASSRRQGADNEQFF
TRBV27,.,.,TRBJ1-6,TGTGCCAGCAGTTTAATGGGGTCGAATTCACCCCTCCACTTT,CASSLMGSNSPLHF
TRBV7-9,TRBD1,.,TRBJ2-1,TGTGCCAGCAGCCCGACAGGGGGCAATGAGCAGTTCTTC,CASSPTGGNEQFF
TRBV18,TRBD2,once,TRBJ2-5,TGTGCCAGCTCACCACCCAAGGCTAGCGGGGGGCAAGAGACCCAGTACTTC,CASSPPKASGGQETQYF
TRBV28,TRBD1,.,TRBJ2-7,TGTGCCAGCACCAGGGGGAGTAGGGGCTACGAGCAGTACTTC,CASTRGSRGYEQYF
TRBV27,TRBD2,.,TRBJ2-1,TGTGCCAGCAGTTTACCCGGGGGGAGAAGTCGGGATGAGCAGTTCTTC,CASSLPGGRSRDEQFF
TRBV15,.,.,TRBJ2-3,TGTGCCACCAGCGGCCTAGGTGGAGCCACAGATACGCAGTATTTT,CATSGLGGATDTQYF
TRBV7-9,TRBD1,.,TRBJ2-1,TGTGCCAGCAGCCCTCCGGGACAGGTATACAATGAGCAGTTCTTC,CASSPPGQVYNEQFF
TRBV18,TRBD1,many,TRBJ2-6,TGTGCCAGCTCCAGTATCGGGGACAGGGCCTCTGGGGCCAACGTCCTGACTTTC,CASSSIGDRASGANVLTF
TRBV19,TRBD2,.,TRBJ2-5,TGTGCCAGTAGTATAGGAGAAGAACTAGCGGACCAAGAGACCCAGTACTTC,CASSIGEELADQETQYF
TRBV2,.,.,TRBJ1-5,TGTGCCAGCAGTGAATCCGGCCCCGGTCAGCCCCAGCATTTT,CASSESGPGQPQHF
TRBV7-9,.,.,TRBJ2-3,TGTGCCAGCAGCTCCGGCGAAGATACGCAGTATTTT,CASSSGEDTQYF
TRBV18,TRBD2,.,TRBJ2-7,TGTGCCAGCTCACCAGAGAAAGGGACTAGCGGAAAACCCTACGAGCAGTACTTC,CASSPEKGTSGKPYEQYF
TRBV27,TRBD1,once,TRBJ2-5,TGTGCCAGCAGTTGGGGGACAGGGGAGACCCAGTACTTC,CASSWGTGETQYF
TRBV6-5,TRBD2,.,TRBJ2-5,TGTGCCAGCAGTACCTGGATAGCGGGGGGGGAGACCCAGTACTTC,CASSTWIAGGETQYF
TRBV6-5,.,few,TRBJ2-7,TGTGCCAGCAGTTACTCGGAGTCCTACGAGCAGTACTTC,CASSYSESYEQYF
TRBV27,.,.,TRBJ1-1,TGTGCCAGCAGTTTATTTGGAGGGAAGGGTCTAACTGAAGCTTTCTTT,CASSLFGGKGLTEAFF
TRBV2,TRBD2,.,TRBJ2-7,TGTGCCAGCAATCCTAGCGGGGGGCTTGACGAGCAGTACTTC,CASNPSGGLDEQYF
TRBV28,.,.,TRBJ2-3,TGTGCCAGCAGTCCCCCTAGCGAAATTGATACGCAGTATTTT,CASSPPSEIDTQYF
TRBV27,.,.,TRBJ2-7,TGTGTCAGCAGTTTCGAAGAGGGTGCGCGAGAGCAGTACTTC,CVSSFEEGAREQYF
TRBV4-3,TRBD2,.,TRBJ2-7,TGCGCCAGCAGCCAAGATAAGGCTAGCGGGAGTTACGAGCAGTACTTC,CASSQDKASGSYEQYF
TRBV4-3,TRBD1,.,TRBJ1-3,TGCGCCAGCAGCCAAGACAGGGGGAGTGGAAACACCATATATTTT,CASSQDRGSGNTIYF
TRBV5-5,.,.,TRBJ2-1,TGTGCCAGCAATGACTTGGGGTACAATGAGCAGTTCTTC,CASNDLGYNEQFF
TRBV6-1,.,once,TRBJ1-3,TGTGCCAGCAGTGATATTGGGTCTGGAAACACCATATATTTT,CASSDIGSGNTIYF
TRBV5-5,TRBD2,.,TRBJ2-1,TGTGCCAGCAGCTGGGGGACTATCGAATATAACAATGAGCAGTTCTTC,CASSWGTIEYNNEQFF